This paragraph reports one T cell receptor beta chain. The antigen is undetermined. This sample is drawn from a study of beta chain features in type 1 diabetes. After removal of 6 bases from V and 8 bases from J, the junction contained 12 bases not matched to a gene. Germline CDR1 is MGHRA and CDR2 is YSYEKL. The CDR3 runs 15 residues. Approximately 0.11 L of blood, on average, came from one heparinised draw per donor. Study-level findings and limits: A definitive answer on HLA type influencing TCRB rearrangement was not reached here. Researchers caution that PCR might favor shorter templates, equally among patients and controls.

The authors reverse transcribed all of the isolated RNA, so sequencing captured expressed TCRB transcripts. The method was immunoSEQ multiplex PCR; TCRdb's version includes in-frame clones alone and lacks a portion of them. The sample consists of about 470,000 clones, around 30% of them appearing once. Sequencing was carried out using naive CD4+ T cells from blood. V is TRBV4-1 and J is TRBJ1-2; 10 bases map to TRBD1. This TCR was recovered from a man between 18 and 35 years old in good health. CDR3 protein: CASRALGTGVEGYTF. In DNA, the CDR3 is TGCGCCAGCAGAGCGCTTGGGACAGGGGTTGAAGGCTACACCTTC.